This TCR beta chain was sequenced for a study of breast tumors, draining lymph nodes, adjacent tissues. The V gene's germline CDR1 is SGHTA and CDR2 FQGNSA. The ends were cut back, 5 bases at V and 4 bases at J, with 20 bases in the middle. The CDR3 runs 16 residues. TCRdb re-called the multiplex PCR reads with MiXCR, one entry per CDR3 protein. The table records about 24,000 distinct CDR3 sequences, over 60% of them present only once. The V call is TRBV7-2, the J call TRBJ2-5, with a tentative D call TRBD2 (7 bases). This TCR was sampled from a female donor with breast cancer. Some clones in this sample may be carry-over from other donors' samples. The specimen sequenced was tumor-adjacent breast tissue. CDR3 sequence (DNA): TGTGCCAGCAGCCGCGAGGTGGGAGGGGGAGGAGAGACCCAGTACTTC. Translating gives CASSREVGGGGETQYF.